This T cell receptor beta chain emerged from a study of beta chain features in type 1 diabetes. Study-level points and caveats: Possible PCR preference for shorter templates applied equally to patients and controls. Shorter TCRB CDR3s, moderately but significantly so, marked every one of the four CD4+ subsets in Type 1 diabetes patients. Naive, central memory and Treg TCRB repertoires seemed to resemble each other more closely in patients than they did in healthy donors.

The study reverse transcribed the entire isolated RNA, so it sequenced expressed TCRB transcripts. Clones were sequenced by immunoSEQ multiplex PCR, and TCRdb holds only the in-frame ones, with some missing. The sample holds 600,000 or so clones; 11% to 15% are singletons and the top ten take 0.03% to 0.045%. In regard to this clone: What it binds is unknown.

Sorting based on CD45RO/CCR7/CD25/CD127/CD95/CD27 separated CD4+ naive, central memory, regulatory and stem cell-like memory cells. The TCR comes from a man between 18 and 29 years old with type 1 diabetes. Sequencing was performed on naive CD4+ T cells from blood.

The CDR3 here is CASSYGDTEAFF. The CDR3 DNA reads TGTGCCAGCAGTTACGGGGATACTGAAGCTTTCTTT. The gene calls are TRBV6-5 and TRBJ1-1; D unresolved. The V gene's germline CDR1 is MNHEY and CDR2 SVGAGI. The CDR3 is made up of 12 amino acids. Deletions cut 2 bases from V and 5 bases from J, with 6 bases between.